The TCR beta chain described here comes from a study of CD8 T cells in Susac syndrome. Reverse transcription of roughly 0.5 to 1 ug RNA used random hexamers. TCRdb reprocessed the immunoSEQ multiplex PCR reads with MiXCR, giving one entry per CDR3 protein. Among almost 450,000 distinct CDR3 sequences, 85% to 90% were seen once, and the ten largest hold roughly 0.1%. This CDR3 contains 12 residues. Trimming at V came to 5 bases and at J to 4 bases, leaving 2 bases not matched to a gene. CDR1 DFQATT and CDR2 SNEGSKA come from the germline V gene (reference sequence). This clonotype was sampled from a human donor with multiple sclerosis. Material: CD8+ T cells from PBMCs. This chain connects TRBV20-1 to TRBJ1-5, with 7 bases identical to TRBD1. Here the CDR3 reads CSAGTANQPQHF. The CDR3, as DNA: TGCAGTGCTGGGACAGCGAATCAGCCCCAGCATTTT.